The present T cell receptor beta chain was sequenced within a study of T cells in localized non-small cell lung cancer. The method was immunoSEQ multiplex PCR; TCRdb's version includes in-frame clones alone and lacks a portion of them. The sample records 48,000 or so clones, roughly 85% being singletons. Trimming took 2 bases from V and 6 from J, leaving 23 bases between them. The CDR3 is 16 residues long. The germline V gene encodes CDR1 GTSNPN and CDR2 SVGIG (reference sequence). This specimen was peripheral blood, taken before any cancer treatment. The V call is TRBV30, the J call TRBJ2-7; TRBD1 might be the D (6 bases). The receptor was derived from a male donor aged 60 or over with stage III squamous cell lung carcinoma. The CDR3 sequence is CAWSPSLTGLLSEQYF. The CDR3, as DNA: TGTGCCTGGAGTCCTTCACTTACAGGGCTCCTTAGCGAGCAGTACTTC. Complete variable domain (other parts from reference TRBV30 and TRBJ2-7): SQTIHQWPATLVQPVGSPLSLECTVEGTSNPNLYWYRQAAGRGLQLLFYSVGIGQISSEVPQNLSASRPQDRQFILSSKKLLLSDSGFYLCAWSPSLTGLLSEQYFGPGTRLTVT.